The sequence of this T cell receptor (beta chain) was determined in a study of cytomegalovirus exposure and HLA in healthy donors. Whole-study context: The use of the same platform for the approximately 130 validation repertoires and the roughly 670 first-cohort repertoires was reported by a later analysis.

Study-level points and caveats: Subsequent analysis of the 100 to 150 validation repertoires found a tendency for first-cohort TCR clusters to co-occur. Generally TCR sequences proved uncommon, though certain public TCRs appeared in numerous donors. Confirmation in vitro established that a few CMV-associated chains were specific for CMV antigens.

In regard to this clone: No antigen is known for it.

V lost 4 bases and J lost 6, with 21 bases in between. Germline CDR1 and CDR2: MNHEY and SVGAGI. The CDR3 length is 16 residues. Sequenced by immunoSEQ multiplex PCR; TCRdb stores in-frame clones only, minus some. The sample has tens of thousands of clones; about nine tenths are singletons. The chain is built from TRBV6-5 and TRBJ1-1; D is possibly TRBD1 (5 bases). The sample comprised PBMCs. The receptor comes from a man aged 25 to 45 in good health and CMV-seronegative. CDR3 coding DNA: TGTGCCAGCAGTTCCGGCGGGGGAGGGGCTTTGGCTGAAGCTTTCTTT. Residues: CASSSGGGGALAEAFF.